The clone carrying this T cell receptor beta chain was observed at least ten times. Profiles of TCR beta VDJ and CDR3 were generated from a genomic DNA template. MiXCR, applied by TCRdb to the reads, yields one record per CDR3 protein. The table lists under 250,000 distinct CDR3 sequences, around 46% of them singletons, with 7.8% in the top ten. The sample comes from a study of CD8+CD57+ T cells in acquired aplastic anemia. The patients chosen for sequencing had shown expansion of CD8+CD57+ cells (detected by flow cytometry). There were no patients without severe acquired aplastic anemia. Between the trimmed V and J ends, which lost 4 bases and 2 bases, there was a span of 11 bases. Germline assignment: CDR1 LNHNV and CDR2 YYDKDF (reference sequence). This CDR3 comprises 14 residues.

V and J are TRBV15 and TRBJ2-5, with D perhaps TRBD1 or TRBD2 (5 bases each). The TCR originated in a human donor with aplastic anemia. The sequenced material came from sorted CD4+, CD8+, or CD8+CD57+ T cells (not recorded which) from PBMCs. CDR3 coding DNA: TGTGCCACCAGCACAGGGACCGATCAAGAGACCCAGTACTTC. Amino acids: CATSTGTDQETQYF.